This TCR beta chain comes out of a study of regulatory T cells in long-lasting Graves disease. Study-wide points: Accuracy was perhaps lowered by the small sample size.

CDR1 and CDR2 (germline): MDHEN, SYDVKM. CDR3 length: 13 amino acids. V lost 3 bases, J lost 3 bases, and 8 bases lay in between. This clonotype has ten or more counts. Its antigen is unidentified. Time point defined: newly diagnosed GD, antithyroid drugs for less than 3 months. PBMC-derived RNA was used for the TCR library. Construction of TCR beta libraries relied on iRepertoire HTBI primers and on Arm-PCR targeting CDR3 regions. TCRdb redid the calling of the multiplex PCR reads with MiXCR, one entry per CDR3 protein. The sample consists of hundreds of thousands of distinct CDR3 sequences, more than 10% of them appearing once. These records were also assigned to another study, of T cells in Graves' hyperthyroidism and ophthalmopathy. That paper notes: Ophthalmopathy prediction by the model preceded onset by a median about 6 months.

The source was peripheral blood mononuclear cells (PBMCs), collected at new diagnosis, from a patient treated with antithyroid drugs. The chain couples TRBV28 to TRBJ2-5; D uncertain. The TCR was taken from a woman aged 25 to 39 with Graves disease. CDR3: CASSFAGEETQYF. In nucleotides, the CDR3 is TGTGCCAGCAGTTTTGCAGGAGAAGAGACCCAGTACTTC.